The clone carrying this TCR beta chain showed up just a few times. Libraries for TCR beta were made by quantitative 5'-RACE with molecular barcodes. TCRdb itself ran the 5' RACE reads through MiXCR, one entry per CDR3 protein. Found here are approximately 200,000 distinct CDR3 sequences, around 13% of them singletons; the top ten hold 16%. This CDR3 is 13 amino acids long. Trimming took 5 bases from V and 6 from J; bases not matched to a gene: 7. This record comes from a study of CD8 T cells in ankylosing spondylitis. Source material: blood, either unsorted or a sorted T cell fraction (not recorded which). J is TRBJ2-7 and V is TRBV12-3 or TRBV12-4, with 7 bases identical to TRBD1. The TCR sequence derives from a male donor with ankylosing spondylitis or in good health (not recorded which). CDR3 loop: CASSATGAFEQYF. In nucleotides, the CDR3 is TGTGCCAGCAGTGCCACAGGGGCCTTCGAGCAGTACTTC.